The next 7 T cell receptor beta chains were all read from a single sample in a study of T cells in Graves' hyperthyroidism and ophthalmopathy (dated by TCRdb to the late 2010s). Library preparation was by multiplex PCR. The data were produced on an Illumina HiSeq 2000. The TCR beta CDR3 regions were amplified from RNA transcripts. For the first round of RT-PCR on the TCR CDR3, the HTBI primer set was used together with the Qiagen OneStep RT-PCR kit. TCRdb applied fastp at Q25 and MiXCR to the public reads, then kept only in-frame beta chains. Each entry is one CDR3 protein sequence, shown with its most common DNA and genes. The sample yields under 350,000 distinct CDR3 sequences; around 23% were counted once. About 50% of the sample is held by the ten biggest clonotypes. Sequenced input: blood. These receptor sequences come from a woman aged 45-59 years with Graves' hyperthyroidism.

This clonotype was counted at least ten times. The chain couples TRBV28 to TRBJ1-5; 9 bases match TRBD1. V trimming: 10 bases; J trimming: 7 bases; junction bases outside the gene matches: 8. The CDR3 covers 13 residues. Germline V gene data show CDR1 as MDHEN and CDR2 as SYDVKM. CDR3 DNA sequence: TGTGCCACCGGACAGGGGACCCACCAGCCCCAGCATTTT. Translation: CATGQGTHQPQHF.

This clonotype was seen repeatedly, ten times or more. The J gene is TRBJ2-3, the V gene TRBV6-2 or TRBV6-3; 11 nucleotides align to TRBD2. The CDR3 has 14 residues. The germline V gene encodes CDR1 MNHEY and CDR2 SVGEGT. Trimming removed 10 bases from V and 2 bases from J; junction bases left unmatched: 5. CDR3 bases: TGTGCCATCCGGGGACTAGCGGACACAGATACGCAGTATTTT. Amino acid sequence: CAIRGLADTDTQYF.

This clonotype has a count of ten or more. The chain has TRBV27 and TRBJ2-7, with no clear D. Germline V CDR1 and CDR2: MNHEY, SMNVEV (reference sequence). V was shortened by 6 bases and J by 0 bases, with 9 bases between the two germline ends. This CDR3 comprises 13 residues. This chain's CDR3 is CASRPQSSYEQYF. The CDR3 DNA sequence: TGTGCCAGCAGACCACAGAGCTCCTACGAGCAGTACTTC.

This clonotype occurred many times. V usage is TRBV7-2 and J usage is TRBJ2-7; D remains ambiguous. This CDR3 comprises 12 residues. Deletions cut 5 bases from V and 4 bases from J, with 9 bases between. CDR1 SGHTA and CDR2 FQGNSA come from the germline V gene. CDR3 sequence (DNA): TGTGCCAGCAGCCAGGAGCATTACGAGCAGTACTTC. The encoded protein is CASSQEHYEQYF.

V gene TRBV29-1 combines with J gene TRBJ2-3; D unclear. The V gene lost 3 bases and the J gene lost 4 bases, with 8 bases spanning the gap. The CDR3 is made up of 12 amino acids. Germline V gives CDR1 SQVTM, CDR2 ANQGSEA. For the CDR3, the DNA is TGCAGCGTTGATGGGGTTGCAGATACGCAGTATTTT. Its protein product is CSVDGVADTQYF.

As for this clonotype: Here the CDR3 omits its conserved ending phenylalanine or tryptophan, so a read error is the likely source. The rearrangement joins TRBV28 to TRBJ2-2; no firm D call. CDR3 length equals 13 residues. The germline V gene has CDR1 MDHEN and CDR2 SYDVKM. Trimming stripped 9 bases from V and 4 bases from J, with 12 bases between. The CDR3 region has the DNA TGTGCCAGTAGGCGTCTAGGCACCGGGGAGCTGTTTTTA. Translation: CASRRLGTGELFL.

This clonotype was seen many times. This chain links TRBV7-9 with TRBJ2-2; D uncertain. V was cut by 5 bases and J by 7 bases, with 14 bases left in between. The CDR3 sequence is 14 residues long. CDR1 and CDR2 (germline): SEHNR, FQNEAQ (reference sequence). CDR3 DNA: TGTGCCAGCAGCATCCGGTCGGGTATCGGGGAGCTGTTTTTT. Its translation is CASSIRSGIGELFF.